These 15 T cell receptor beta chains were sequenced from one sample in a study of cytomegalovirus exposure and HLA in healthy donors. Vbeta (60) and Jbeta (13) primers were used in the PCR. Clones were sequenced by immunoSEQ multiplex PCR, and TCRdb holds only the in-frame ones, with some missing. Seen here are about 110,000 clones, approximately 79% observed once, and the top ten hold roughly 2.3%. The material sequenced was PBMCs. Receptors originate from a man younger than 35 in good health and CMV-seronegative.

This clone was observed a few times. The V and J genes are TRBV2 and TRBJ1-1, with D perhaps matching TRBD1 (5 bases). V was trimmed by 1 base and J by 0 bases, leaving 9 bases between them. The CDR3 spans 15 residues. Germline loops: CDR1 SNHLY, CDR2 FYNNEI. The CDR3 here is CASSEGYRMNTEAFF. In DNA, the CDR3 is TGTGCCAGCAGTGAAGGGTACAGGATGAACACTGAAGCTTTCTTT.

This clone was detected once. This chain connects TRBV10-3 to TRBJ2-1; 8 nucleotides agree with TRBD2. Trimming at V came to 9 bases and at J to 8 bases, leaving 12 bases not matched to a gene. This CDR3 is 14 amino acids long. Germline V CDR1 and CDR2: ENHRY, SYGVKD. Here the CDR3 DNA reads TGTGCCATAGCGAACCGGGGGGGAATCGATGAGCAGTTCTTC. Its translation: CAIANRGGIDEQFF.

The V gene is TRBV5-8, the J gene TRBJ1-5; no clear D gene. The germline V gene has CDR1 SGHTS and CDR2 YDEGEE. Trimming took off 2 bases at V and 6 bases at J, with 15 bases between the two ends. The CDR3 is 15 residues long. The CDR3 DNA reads TGTGCCAGCAGCTTTGGGCTGATGGAAGGTCAGCCCCAGCATTTT. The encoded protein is CASSFGLMEGQPQHF.

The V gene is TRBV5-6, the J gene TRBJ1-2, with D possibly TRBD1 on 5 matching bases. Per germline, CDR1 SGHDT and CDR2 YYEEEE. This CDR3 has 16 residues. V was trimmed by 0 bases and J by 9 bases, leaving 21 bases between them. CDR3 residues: CASSLGPGTGGGSYTF. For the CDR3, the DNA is TGTGCCAGCAGCTTGGGCCCAGGGACGGGGGGAGGGAGCTACACCTTC.

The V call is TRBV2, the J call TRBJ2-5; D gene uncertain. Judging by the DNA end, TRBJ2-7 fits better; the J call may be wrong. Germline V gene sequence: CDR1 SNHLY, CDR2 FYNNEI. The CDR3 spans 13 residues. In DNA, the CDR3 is TGTGCCAGCACCCCCCCACCACTATACGAGCAGTACTTC. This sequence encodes CASTPPPLYEQYF.

The CDR3 is CASSLGTDRGGTQYF. CDR3 DNA sequence: TGTGCCAGCAGCTTGGGGACCGACAGGGGGGGCACGCAGTATTTT. The chain joins TRBV7-3 to TRBJ2-3, with 9 bases matching TRBD1. The germline gives CDR1 SGHTA, CDR2 FQGTGA. Trimming took 3 bases from V and 9 from J; bases not matched to a gene: 10. CDR3 length equals 15 residues.

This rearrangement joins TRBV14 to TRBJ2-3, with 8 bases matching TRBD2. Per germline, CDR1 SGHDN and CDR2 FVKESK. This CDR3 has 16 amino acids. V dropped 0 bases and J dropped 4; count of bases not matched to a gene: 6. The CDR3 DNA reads TGTGCCAGCAGCCAAGATAGACTAGCGCGCGCAGATACGCAGTATTTT. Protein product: CASSQDRLARADTQYF.

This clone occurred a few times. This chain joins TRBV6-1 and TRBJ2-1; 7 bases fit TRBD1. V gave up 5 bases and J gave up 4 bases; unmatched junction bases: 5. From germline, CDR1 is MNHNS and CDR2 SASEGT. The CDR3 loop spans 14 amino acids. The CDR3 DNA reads TGTGCCAGCAGTCCGGGACAGCTTTACAATGAGCAGTTCTTC. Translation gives CASSPGQLYNEQFF.

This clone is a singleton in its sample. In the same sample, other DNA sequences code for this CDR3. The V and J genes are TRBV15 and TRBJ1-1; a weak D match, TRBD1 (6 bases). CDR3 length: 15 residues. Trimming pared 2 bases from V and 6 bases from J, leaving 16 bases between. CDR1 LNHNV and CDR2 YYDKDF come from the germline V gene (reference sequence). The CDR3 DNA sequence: TGTGCCACCAGCAGAAAAAAACAGGGTCACGCTGAAGCTTTCTTT. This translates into CATSRKKQGHAEAFF.

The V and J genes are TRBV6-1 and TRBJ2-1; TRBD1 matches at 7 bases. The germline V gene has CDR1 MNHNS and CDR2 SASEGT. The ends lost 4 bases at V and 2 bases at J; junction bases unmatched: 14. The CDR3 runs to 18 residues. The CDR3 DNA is TGTGCCAGCAGTGCCATGAGGACAGGCGAGTATACCTACAATGAGCAGTTCTTC. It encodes CASSAMRTGEYTYNEQFF.

In nucleotides, the CDR3 is TGTGCCAGCAGCTTAGGGTTCTTAAGAGGTGGTCGGGGCACTGAAGCTTTCTTT. Protein: CASSLGFLRGGRGTEAFF. The chain carries TRBV11-2 and TRBJ1-1; D is unresolved. This CDR3 region has 18 residues. V was cut by 1 base and J by 4 bases, with 22 bases left in between. CDR1 and CDR2 from the germline V gene are SGHAT and FQNNGV. The full variable domain, its missing parts supplied by reference TRBV11-2 and TRBJ1-1, is EAGVAQSPRYKIIEKRQSVAFWCNPISGHATLYWYQQILGQGPKLLIQFQNNGVVDDSQLPKDRFSAERLKGVDSTLKIQPAKLEDSAVYLCASSLGFLRGGRGTEAFFGQGTRLTVV.

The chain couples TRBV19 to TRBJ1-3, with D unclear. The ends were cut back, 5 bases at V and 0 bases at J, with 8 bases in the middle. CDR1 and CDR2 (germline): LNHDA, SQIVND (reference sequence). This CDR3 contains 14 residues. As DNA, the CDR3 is TGTGCCAGTAGTCCCGGGATCTCTGGAAACACCATATATTTT. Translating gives CASSPGISGNTIYF.

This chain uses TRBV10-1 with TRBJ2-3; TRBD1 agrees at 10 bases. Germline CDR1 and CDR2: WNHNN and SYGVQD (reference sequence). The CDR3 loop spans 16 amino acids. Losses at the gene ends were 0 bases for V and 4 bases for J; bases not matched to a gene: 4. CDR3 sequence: CASSESGTGDSDTQYF. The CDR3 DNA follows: TGCGCCAGCAGTGAGTCGGGGACAGGGGATTCAGATACGCAGTATTTT.

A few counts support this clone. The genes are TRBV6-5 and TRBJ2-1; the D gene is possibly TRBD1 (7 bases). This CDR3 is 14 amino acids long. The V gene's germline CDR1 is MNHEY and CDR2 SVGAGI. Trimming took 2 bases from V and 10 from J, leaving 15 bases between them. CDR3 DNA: TGTGCCAGCAGTTACCGGCAGGGGGGAAAGGAGCAGTTCTTC. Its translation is CASSYRQGGKEQFF.

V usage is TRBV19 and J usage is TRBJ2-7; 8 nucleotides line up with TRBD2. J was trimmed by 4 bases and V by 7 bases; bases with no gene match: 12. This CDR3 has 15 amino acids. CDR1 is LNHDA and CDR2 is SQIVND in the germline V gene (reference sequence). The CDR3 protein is CASNSAGGGVYEQYF. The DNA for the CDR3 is TGTGCCAGTAACTCCGCGGGGGGAGGGGTGTACGAGCAGTACTTC.